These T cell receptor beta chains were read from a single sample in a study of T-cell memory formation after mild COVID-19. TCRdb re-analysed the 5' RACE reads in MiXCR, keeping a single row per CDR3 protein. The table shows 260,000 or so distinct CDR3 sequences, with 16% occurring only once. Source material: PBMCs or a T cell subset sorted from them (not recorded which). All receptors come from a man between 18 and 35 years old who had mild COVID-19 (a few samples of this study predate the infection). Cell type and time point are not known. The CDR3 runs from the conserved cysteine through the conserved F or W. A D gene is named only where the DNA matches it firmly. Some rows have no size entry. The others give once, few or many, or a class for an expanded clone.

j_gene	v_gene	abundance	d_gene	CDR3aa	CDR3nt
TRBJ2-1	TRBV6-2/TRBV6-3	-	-	CASSYSNNEQFF	TGTGCCAGCAGTTACTCAAACAATGAGCAGTTCTTC
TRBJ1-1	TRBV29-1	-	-	CSVERSRETEAFF	TGCAGCGTTGAAAGGAGCCGGGAAACTGAAGCTTTCTTT
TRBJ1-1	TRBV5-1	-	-	CASSVDSSMNTEAFF	TGCGCCAGCAGCGTGGACAGCTCTATGAACACTGAAGCTTTCTTT
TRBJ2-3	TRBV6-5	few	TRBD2	CASSHRLAGKVDTQYF	TGTGCCAGCAGTCACCGACTAGCGGGCAAGGTAGATACGCAGTATTTT
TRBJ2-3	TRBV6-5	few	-	CASSYTPRGGGTDTQYF	TGTGCCAGCAGTTACACCCCCAGGGGCGGTGGCACAGATACGCAGTATTTT
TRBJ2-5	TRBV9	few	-	CASSWGAGETQYF	TGTGCCAGCAGTTGGGGGGCCGGGGAGACCCAGTACTTC
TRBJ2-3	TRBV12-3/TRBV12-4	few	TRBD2	CASSSNWAGGLDTQYF	TGTGCCAGCAGTTCCAACTGGGCGGGGGGGCTAGATACGCAGTATTTT
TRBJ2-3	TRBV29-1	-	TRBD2	CSVEAWTSGGATDTQYF	TGCAGCGTTGAAGCTTGGACTAGCGGGGGGGCAACAGATACGCAGTATTTT
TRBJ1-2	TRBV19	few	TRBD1	CASSRRQGARRFDNYGYTF	TGTGCCAGTAGCCGCCGGCAGGGGGCGCGACGATTCGATAACTATGGCTACACCTTC
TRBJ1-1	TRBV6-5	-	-	CASSYADTEAFF	TGTGCCAGCAGTTACGCGGACACTGAAGCTTTCTTT
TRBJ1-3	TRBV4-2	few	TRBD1	CASSQLTGGDGNTIYF	TGTGCCAGCAGCCAGCTTACAGGGGGTGATGGAAACACCATATATTTT
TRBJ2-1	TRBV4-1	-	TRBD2	CASSQSLAGGLSSYNEQFF	TGCGCCAGCAGCCAATCACTAGCGGGGGGGCTCAGCTCCTACAATGAGCAGTTCTTC
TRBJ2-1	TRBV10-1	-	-	CASSPDPVGAGEQFF	TGCGCCAGCAGTCCCGACCCCGTTGGGGCCGGTGAGCAGTTCTTC
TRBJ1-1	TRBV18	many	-	CASSPGQNTEAFF	TGCGCCAGCAGCCCGGGACAGAACACTGAAGCTTTCTTT
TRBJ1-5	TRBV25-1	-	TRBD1	CASSGTGDNQPQHF	TGTGCCAGCAGTGGTACAGGGGACAATCAGCCCCAGCATTTT
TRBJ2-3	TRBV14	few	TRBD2	CASSQREGPDTQYF	TGTGCCAGCAGCCAAAGGGAGGGCCCAGATACGCAGTATTTT
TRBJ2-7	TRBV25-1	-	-	CASSEFGDEQYF	TGTGCCAGCAGTGAATTTGGGGACGAGCAGTACTTC
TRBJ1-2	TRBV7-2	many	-	CASSFDRQGYGYTF	TGTGCCAGCAGTTTCGACAGGCAGGGCTATGGCTACACCTTC
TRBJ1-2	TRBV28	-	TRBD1	CASSSGQGGHYGYTF	TGTGCCAGCAGTTCCGGACAGGGAGGACACTATGGCTACACCTTC
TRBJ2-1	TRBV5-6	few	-	CASSLPPVNEQFF	TGTGCCAGCAGCTTGCCTCCGGTTAACGAGCAGTTCTTC
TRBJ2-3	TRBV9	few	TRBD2	CASSAGLAGGLRTDTQYF	TGTGCCAGCAGCGCCGGCTTAGCGGGGGGGCTGAGGACAGATACGCAGTATTTT
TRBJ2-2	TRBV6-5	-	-	CASSYSGGNRELFF	TGTGCCAGCAGTTACTCGGGGGGTAACAGGGAGCTGTTTTTT
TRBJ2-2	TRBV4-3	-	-	CASSQVRGNTGELFF	TGCGCCAGCAGCCAAGTCAGGGGGAACACCGGGGAGCTGTTTTTT
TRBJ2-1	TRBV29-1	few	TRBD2	CSSLPPSGGANEQFF	TGCAGCTCCCTTCCTCCTAGCGGGGGGGCCAATGAGCAGTTCTTC
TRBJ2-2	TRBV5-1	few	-	CASSPVRQAVTGELFF	TGCGCCAGCAGCCCAGTCCGTCAGGCTGTAACCGGGGAGCTGTTTTTT
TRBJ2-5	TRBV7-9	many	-	CASSLYGLAQETQYF	TGTGCCAGCAGCTTATATGGTCTAGCACAAGAGACCCAGTACTTC
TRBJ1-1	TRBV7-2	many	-	CASSPMGQMAFF	TGTGCCAGCAGCCCAATGGGTCAGATGGCTTTCTTT
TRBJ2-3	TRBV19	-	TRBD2	CATSPGGSDTQYF	TGTGCCACCTCCCCGGGAGGCTCAGATACGCAGTATTTT
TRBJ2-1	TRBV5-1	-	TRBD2	CASSQEGTSSREQFF	TGCGCCAGCAGCCAAGAGGGGACTAGTTCCCGTGAGCAGTTCTTC
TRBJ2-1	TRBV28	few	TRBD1	CASSPGTGAEQFF	TGTGCCAGCAGTCCAGGAACAGGGGCTGAGCAGTTCTTC
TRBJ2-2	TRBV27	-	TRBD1	CASSYTGGRRTGELFF	TGTGCCAGCAGCTATACAGGGGGCAGAAGGACCGGGGAGCTGTTTTTT
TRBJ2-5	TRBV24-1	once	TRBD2	CATSRTSGQETQYF	TGTGCCACCAGTAGGACTAGCGGGCAAGAGACCCAGTACTTC
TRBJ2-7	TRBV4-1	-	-	CASSQVQRDSGDEQYF	TGCGCCAGCAGCCAAGTACAGAGGGACTCGGGAGACGAGCAGTACTTC
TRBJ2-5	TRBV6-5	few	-	CASSYWAGGETQYF	TGTGCCAGCAGTTACTGGGCAGGAGGGGAGACCCAGTACTTC
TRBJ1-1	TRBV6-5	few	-	CASSYLIGALGTEAFF	TGTGCCAGCAGTTACCTCATTGGGGCGTTAGGGACTGAAGCTTTCTTT
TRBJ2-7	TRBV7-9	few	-	CASSLAYGGEQYF	TGTGCCAGCAGCTTAGCGTACGGAGGCGAGCAGTACTTC
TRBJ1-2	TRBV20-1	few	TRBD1	CSATRDRDLYGYTF	TGCAGTGCTACCCGGGACAGGGATCTCTATGGCTACACCTTC
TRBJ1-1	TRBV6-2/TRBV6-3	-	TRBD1	CASSLPTGQGVWITEAFF	TGTGCCAGCAGTTTACCCACGGGACAGGGTGTGTGGATCACTGAAGCTTTCTTT
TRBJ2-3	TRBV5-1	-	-	CASRLLGDLTDTQYF	TGCGCCAGCCGCCTCCTTGGAGATTTAACAGATACGCAGTATTTT
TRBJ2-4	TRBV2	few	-	CASRETQGQEPKNIQYF	TGTGCCAGCAGAGAAACTCAGGGACAAGAACCCAAAAACATTCAGTACTTC
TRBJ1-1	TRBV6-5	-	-	CASSYSEVKDTEAFF	TGTGCCAGCAGTTACTCAGAAGTAAAGGACACTGAAGCTTTCTTT
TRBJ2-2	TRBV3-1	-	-	CASSQDRARGGELFF	TGTGCCAGCAGCCAAGATAGGGCCCGCGGCGGGGAGCTGTTTTTT
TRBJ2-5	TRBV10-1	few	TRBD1	CASSNDRVGETQYF	TGCGCCAGCAGTAATGACAGGGTAGGAGAGACCCAGTACTTC
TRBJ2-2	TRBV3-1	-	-	CASSQQTGELFF	TGTGCCAGCAGCCAACAGACAGGGGAGCTGTTTTTT
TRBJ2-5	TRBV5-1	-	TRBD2	CASSPPGLAGQETQYF	TGCGCCAGCAGCCCCCCGGGACTAGCGGGCCAAGAGACCCAGTACTTC
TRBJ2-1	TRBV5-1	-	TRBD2	CASSRAGGTTNEQFF	TGCGCCAGCAGTCGCGCGGGGGGGACCACCAATGAGCAGTTCTTC
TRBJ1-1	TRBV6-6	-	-	CASRLGRPNTEAFF	TGTGCCAGCAGGTTGGGACGGCCAAACACTGAAGCTTTCTTT
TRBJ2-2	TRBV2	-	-	CATTREQDRTGELFF	TGTGCCACCACCCGGGAACAGGATAGGACCGGGGAGCTGTTTTTT
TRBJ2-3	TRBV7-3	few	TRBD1	CASNNTTPGQGARSDTQYF	TGTGCCAGCAACAATACAACCCCGGGACAGGGGGCTCGGTCAGATACGCAGTATTTT
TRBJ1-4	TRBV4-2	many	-	CASSQDPGLFNEKLFF	TGTGCCAGCAGCCAAGATCCGGGACTGTTTAATGAAAAACTGTTTTTT
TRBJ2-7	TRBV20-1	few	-	CSANFQGYEQYF	TGCAGTGCCAACTTCCAGGGGTACGAGCAGTACTTC
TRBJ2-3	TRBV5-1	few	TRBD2	CASSLVPGLAGGQDTQYF	TGCGCCAGCAGCTTGGTCCCCGGGCTAGCGGGGGGTCAAGATACGCAGTATTTT
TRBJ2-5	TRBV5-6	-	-	CASRPLVQETQYF	TGTGCCAGCAGGCCACTAGTGCAAGAGACCCAGTACTTC
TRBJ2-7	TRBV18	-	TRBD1	CASSPPESGGIKQYF	TGTGCCAGCTCACCACCTGAGTCAGGGGGTATTAAGCAGTACTTC
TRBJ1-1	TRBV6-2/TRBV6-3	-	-	CASRTGTEAFF	TGTGCCAGCAGGACGGGCACTGAAGCTTTCTTT
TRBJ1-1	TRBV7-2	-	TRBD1	CASSPRTGRLAFF	TGTGCCAGCAGCCCTCGGACAGGGAGATTAGCTTTCTTT
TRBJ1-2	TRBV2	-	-	CASPPGGQDYGYTF	TGTGCCAGTCCCCCGGGAGGCCAGGACTATGGCTACACCTTC
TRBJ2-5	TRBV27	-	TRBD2	CASSLLGLADGETQYF	TGTGCCAGCAGTTTACTGGGACTAGCGGATGGGGAGACCCAGTACTTC
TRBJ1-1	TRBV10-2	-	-	CASSGGEQGNLDTEAFF	TGCGCCAGCAGTGGAGGGGAGCAGGGCAATTTGGACACTGAAGCTTTCTTT